This passage covers 16 T cell receptor beta chains from one sample sequenced in a study of blood T cell repertoires in COVID-19. Repertoires were generated with immunoSEQ multiplex PCR, while TCRdb's copy carries only in-frame clones and drops some. The table has more than 60,000 clones, 75% to 95% seen once. The sample taken for sequencing was peripheral blood. The receptors come from a human donor in a cohort sampled during active COVID-19.

V gene TRBV7-2 combines with J gene TRBJ2-7, with 8 bases aligning to TRBD2. This CDR3 region has 14 residues. Germline CDR1 SGHTA, CDR2 FQGNSA. Germline trimming cut 5 bases from V and 3 bases from J; bases unmatched to any gene: 6. The CDR3 sequence is CASSHGLANYEQYF. DNA for the CDR3: TGTGCCAGCAGCCATGGACTAGCAAACTACGAGCAGTACTTC.

Here the CDR3 reads CASSLGLRGGETQYF. The CDR3 region has the DNA TGTGCCAGCAGCTTAGGTCTGCGGGGGGGGGAGACCCAGTACTTC. This chain uses TRBV11-3 with TRBJ2-5; 9 nucleotides match TRBD2. The CDR3 extends over 15 amino acids. The germline gives CDR1 SGHNT, CDR2 YENEEA. J gave up 5 bases and V 1 base, and 5 bases lay outside the gene matches. Together with reference TRBV11-3 and TRBJ2-5, the CDR3 gives the full variable domain: EAGVVQSPRYKIIEKKQPVAFWCNPISGHNTLYWYLQNLGQGPELLIRYENEEAVDDSQLPKDRFSAERLKGVDSTLKIQPAELGDSAVYLCASSLGLRGGETQYFGPGTRLLVL.

The chain links TRBV10-3 to TRBJ2-7; 12 nucleotides line up with TRBD1. The CDR3 runs 15 residues. CDR1 is ENHRY, CDR2 SYGVKD, per germline. V lost 4 bases and J lost 5; bases outside the gene matches: 6. CDR3 nucleotide sequence: TGTGCCATCAGTGCTCCGGGACAGGGGGCTCACGAGCAGTACTTC. Its translation is CAISAPGQGAHEQYF.

The chain employs TRBV14 and TRBJ2-2, with no clear D. CDR1 is SGHDN and CDR2 is FVKESK in the germline V gene. This CDR3 has 15 residues. V lost 0 bases and J 7 bases, leaving 12 bases between the germline ends. This CDR3 is CASSQEWSFGGELFF. In DNA, the CDR3 is TGTGCCAGCAGCCAAGAATGGAGTTTCGGCGGGGAGCTGTTTTTT.

For the CDR3, the DNA is TGCGCCAGCAGTGCGACTAGCGGGACACTGAATGAGCAGTTCTTC. Its translation: CASSATSGTLNEQFF. The J gene is TRBJ2-1, the V gene TRBV10-2; 11 bases line up with TRBD2. Trimming cost V 4 bases and J 7 bases; bases outside gene matches: 6. The CDR3 contains 15 residues. The germline V gene encodes CDR1 WSHSY and CDR2 SAAADI.

Written as DNA, the CDR3 is TGTGCCAGCAGCTTAGCCACTTCGTATACCCCCGCCTACGAGCAGTACTTC. Translating it yields CASSLATSYTPAYEQYF. The rearrangement joins TRBV7-6 to TRBJ2-7, with unresolved D. CDR3 length equals 17 residues. CDR1 and CDR2 from the germline V gene are SGHVS and FNYEAQ. Trimming left V 0 bases short and J 2 bases short, with 17 bases between.

CDR3 residues: CASTRDPEGVNGYTF. CDR3 nucleotide sequence: TGTGCCAGTACTCGTGACCCTGAGGGGGTAAATGGCTACACCTTC. J is TRBJ1-2 and V is TRBV19; D is perhaps TRBD1 (6 bases). Germline V gene sequence: CDR1 LNHDA, CDR2 SQIVND (reference sequence). The CDR3 contains 15 residues. V lost 7 bases, J lost 6 bases, and 21 bases lay in between.

There are a few counts of this clone. V gene TRBV30 combines with J gene TRBJ1-5, with TRBD1 matching 7 bases. Per germline, CDR1 GTSNPN and CDR2 SVGIG (reference sequence). The CDR3 covers 15 residues. V lost 0 bases to trimming and J lost 2 bases; unmatched junction nucleotides: 4. CDR3 sequence reads: CAWSVPGTGNQPQHF. CDR3 DNA: TGTGCCTGGAGTGTACCGGGGACAGGCAATCAGCCCCAGCATTTT.

This chain uses TRBV19 with TRBJ2-2; 13 bases fit TRBD2. The CDR3 length is 16 residues. V lost 5 bases and J lost 8; bases outside the gene matches: 8. CDR1 and CDR2 from the germline V gene are LNHDA and SQIVND (reference sequence). Written as DNA, the CDR3 is TGTGCCAGTAGTGCAAGACTAGCGGGGGGATCGGGGGAGCTGTTTTTT. Protein sequence: CASSARLAGGSGELFF.

The genes are TRBV6-5 and TRBJ2-3, with 14 nucleotides matching TRBD2. Trimming cost V 6 bases and J 8 bases; bases outside gene matches: 7. The CDR3 covers 15 residues. CDR1 is MNHEY and CDR2 is SVGAGI in the germline V gene. DNA for the CDR3: TGTGCCAGCAGCCGACTAGCGGGGGGGTCCGGTACGCAGTATTTT. Translating gives CASSRLAGGSGTQYF.

The chain couples TRBV29-1 to TRBJ1-4; possibly TRBD1 for D (6 bases). Germline loops: CDR1 SQVTM, CDR2 ANQGSEA. The CDR3 is 16 residues long. V lost 4 bases and J 3 bases, leaving 18 bases between the germline ends. DNA for the CDR3: TGCAGCGTTGCTCCCCCGGGAGGGGGACCTAATGAAAAACTGTTTTTT. Amino acids: CSVAPPGGGPNEKLFF. Based on the CDR3 plus reference TRBV29-1 and TRBJ1-4, the full variable domain is SAVISQKPSRDICQRGTSLTIQCQVDSQVTMMFWYRQQPGQSLTLIATANQGSEATYESGFVIDKFPISRPNLTFSTLTVSNMSPEDSSIYLCSVAPPGGGPNEKLFFGSGTQLSVL.

CDR3: CASSTSGTGCSGNTIYF. Written as DNA, the CDR3 is TGTGCCAGCAGTACCTCCGGGACAGGGTGCTCTGGAAACACCATATATTTT. The gene calls are TRBV21-1 and TRBJ1-3; the table names TRBD1, a call not compared with the DNA. TRBV21-1 is a pseudogene segment. CDR3 size: 17 residues.

The table lists this clone with a count of one. The genes are TRBV9 and TRBJ2-1; 10 positions agree with TRBD2. J lost 6 bases, V lost 4 bases, and 10 bases had no gene match. Germline CDR1 is SGDLS and CDR2 is YYNGEE. The CDR3 extends over 16 amino acids. In DNA, the CDR3 is TGTGCCAGCAGCCCCCCCGTAGCGGGGGGCATCAATGAGCAGTTCTTC. The encoded protein is CASSPPVAGGINEQFF.

CDR3 coding DNA: TGTGCCAGCAGCCGGGACAGGGGGGGGACCCAGTACTTC. It yields the protein CASSRDRGGTQYF. This chain connects TRBV3-1 (or the pseudogene TRBV3-2) to TRBJ2-5, with 11 bases identical to TRBD1. The germline V gene encodes CDR1 LGHDT and CDR2 YNNKEL (reference sequence). The V and J ends lost 4 bases and 7 bases, in that order; junction bases with no gene match: 2. This CDR3 is 13 amino acids long.

This chain uses TRBV6-6 with TRBJ2-5; 8 positions agree with TRBD1. The germline gives CDR1 MNHNY, CDR2 SVGAGI (reference sequence). V was clipped by 2 bases and J by 2 bases; unmatched bases: 4. There are 15 residues in the CDR3. DNA for the CDR3: TGTGCCAGCAGTTACAGGACAGGGAGGCAAGAGACCCAGTACTTC. Translation gives CASSYRTGRQETQYF.

The rearrangement uses TRBV10-2 and TRBJ2-1, with D tentatively TRBD1 (5 bases). Germline V gives CDR1 WSHSY, CDR2 SAAADI. CDR3 length: 14 amino acids. V was shortened by 2 bases and J by 5 bases, with 10 bases between the two germline ends. Written as DNA, the CDR3 is TGCGCCAGCAGTGAGACAGGTCCGAACAATGAGCAGTTCTTC. Protein sequence: CASSETGPNNEQFF.